The 2 T cell receptor beta chains in this list originate from one sample, sequenced in a study of blood T cell repertoires in COVID-19 (TCRdb year 2020). Library construction relied on the immunoSEQ multiplex PCR assay. Drawn from immuneACCESS, this table holds only the in-frame rearrangements with V and J called that TCRdb kept. Clones are partly lost; checked studies trace under half to an unresolved V gene and leave the rest unexplained. The sample table records 20,000 to 25,000 clones; approximately 87% of these occur just once. 25% of the sample lies in the top ten. Sequencing input: peripheral blood. The receptors stem from a human donor with active COVID-19. The donor label of this sample is uncertain.

The rearrangement uses TRBV11-2 and TRBJ2-7; 8 nucleotides agree with TRBD2. The CDR3 extends over 15 amino acids. Germline V gene data show CDR1 as SGHAT and CDR2 as FQNNGV. The trim removed 2 bases at V and 1 base at J, leaving 4 bases unmatched. In nucleotides, the CDR3 is TGTGCCAGCAGCTTAATGCTAGCGGGTTCCTACGAGCAGTACTTC. Amino acids: CASSLMLAGSYEQYF. Full variable domain (remainder filled in from reference TRBV11-2 and TRBJ2-7): EAGVAQSPRYKIIEKRQSVAFWCNPISGHATLYWYQQILGQGPKLLIQFQNNGVVDDSQLPKDRFSAERLKGVDSTLKIQPAKLEDSAVYLCASSLMLAGSYEQYFGPGTRLTVT.

The sample holds one count of this clone. The chain combines TRBV7-3 with TRBJ1-2; D call uncertain. Germline lookup yields CDR1 SGHTA and CDR2 FQGTGA. The CDR3 has 13 residues. The V gene lost 3 bases and the J gene lost 4 bases, with 9 bases spanning the gap. Here the CDR3 reads CASSLGRVYGYTF. DNA for the CDR3: TGTGCCAGCAGCTTGGGGAGGGTCTATGGCTACACCTTC.